Included here is one T cell receptor (beta chain) sequence, with context. The target of this receptor is not known. There are no base qualities to consult, and no much larger clone falls within one base. TCR CDR3 regions were amplified from genomic DNA by multiplex PCR using the deep immunoSEQ assay. Extracted genomic DNA from each cell subset was distributed evenly across all wells of several immunoSEQ 96-well plates, and each plate was treated as a replicate. For sorted subsets, roughly 0.2 ug genomic DNA, equal to tens of thousands of T cell genomes, was loaded into each replicate PCR. Purified libraries were measured with a Qubit 3.0 fluorometer, size-checked on a Bioanalyzer 2100, and measured again with the KAPA Library Quantification kit. Every immunoSEQ 96-well plate was sequenced on a dedicated single-read 150-cycle Illumina NextSeq 550 flow cell. From the authors' description of their analysis: The immunoSEQ output contained only junctional sequences without quality scores, so filtering could not match that applied to full-length reads. To assign V/J genes and CDR3, sequences were annotated against IMGT germline references using PyIR, a Python wrapper for IgBLAST v1.9. Reads were removed for weak V/J assignments (E-value above 1e-6), missing CDR3, stop codons, out-of-frame junctions, or ambiguous translated residues. V3J clonotypes were defined by identical inferred V gene, J gene, and CDR3 amino acid sequence. To compute the percentage overlap between repertoires, the number of shared unique clonotypes was divided by the size of the smaller repertoire. Three approaches were used to assess repertoire richness: RTK rarefaction, the Chao1 estimator, and Recon v2.1 estimates of unobserved clonotypes. Generation probabilities for all TCRbeta clonotypes obtained by the gDNA method from a handful of donors were computed using OLGA. The clones in this table, taken by TCRdb from immuneACCESS, are in-frame only. Not every clone is retained; where verified, under half of the shortfall comes from an unresolved V gene, and the cause of the rest is unknown. V, J and clone size reflect that table, while D and trimming were determined from the DNA. A total of approximately 1,000,000 clones appear in this sample, roughly 80% of them only once. Jointly, the top ten make up roughly 0.83% of the sample.

The data were taken from a study of shared clonotypes between healthy human individuals (dated by TCRdb to about 2020). Concerning the study at large: The cohort comprised a couple of women and a few men aged 18 to 49 years. Per donor, three plates each were used for CD4 naive and CD4 memory, two for CD8 naive, and one for CD8 memory. To estimate repertoire size and how much clonotypes are shared between individuals, the study performed deep sequencing of blood TCR repertoires from five healthy adults. To increase sequencing depth and limit assay-specific biases, different laboratories used diverse techniques to prepare libraries and sequence TCR repertoires. Each donor's leukapheresis produced roughly between roughly 0.85 and 10 billion PBMCs. Study-wide findings and limitations: Pairwise subsampling indicated that sequencing depth was expected to affect the degree of clonotype sharing among donors. Sampling was limited to blood, and TCR repertoires in tissue likely differ from TCR repertoires in blood. Compared with non-shared clonotypes, clonotypes shared by all four sorted-subset donors had higher generation probabilities. Sharing across four donors was observed for roughly 5% of naive CD4, over 3% of naive CD8, over 2% of memory CD4, and roughly 0.43% of memory CD8 clonotypes. The genetic and exposure-history diversity represented was limited by the small number of donors. Estimated clonotype richness was generally larger for naive than for memory subsets. Even with the large sequencing depth, rarefaction of the sorted-subset datasets indicated that sequencing was incomplete.

Donors were healthy HIV-negative adults with no recently reported acute infections or vaccinations. Only Caucasian adults living in Nashville, Tennessee, USA were represented among the donors. CD4+ T cells were enriched by magnetic negative selection, after which naive cells were positively selected on CD45RA and the negative fraction was taken as the memory subset. After blood collection by leukapheresis, PBMCs were isolated using Ficoll-Histopaque density gradient centrifugation and then cryopreserved in the vapor phase of liquid nitrogen. Analytical flow cytometry was used to check the purity and quantity of each magnetically sorted T cell population. Each sorted fraction had its genomic DNA isolated and then quantified by UV absorbance on a Nanodrop 2000c. Material: memory CD4+ T cells from PBMCs. The cell subset or site label corresponds to: CD45RA-negative fraction. The sequence was collected from a man younger than 35 in good health. Some clones in this sample may be carry-over from other donors' samples.

The bases are TGTGCCAGCATTGCGGTGAACACTGAAGCTTTCTTT. Its protein is CASIAVNTEAFF. The chain uses TRBV11-2 and TRBJ1-1; no confident D gene assignment can be made. V is cut by 7 bases and J by 0 bases, and the space between the germline ends is 6 bases. The germline V gene gives CDR1 as SGHAT and CDR2 as FQNNGV. The CDR3 starts with the cysteine, ends with the phenylalanine, and has 12 residues. CDR3 DNA is the only sequence kept; it has 36 bases, read in frame from the first base. This CDR3, with the reference TRBV11-2 and TRBJ1-1 proteins standing in past its ends, gives the full variable domain EAGVAQSPRYKIIEKRQSVAFWCNPISGHATLYWYQQILGQGPKLLIQFQNNGVVDDSQLPKDRFSAERLKGVDSTLKIQPAKLEDSAVYLCASIAVNTEAFFGQGTRLTVV.